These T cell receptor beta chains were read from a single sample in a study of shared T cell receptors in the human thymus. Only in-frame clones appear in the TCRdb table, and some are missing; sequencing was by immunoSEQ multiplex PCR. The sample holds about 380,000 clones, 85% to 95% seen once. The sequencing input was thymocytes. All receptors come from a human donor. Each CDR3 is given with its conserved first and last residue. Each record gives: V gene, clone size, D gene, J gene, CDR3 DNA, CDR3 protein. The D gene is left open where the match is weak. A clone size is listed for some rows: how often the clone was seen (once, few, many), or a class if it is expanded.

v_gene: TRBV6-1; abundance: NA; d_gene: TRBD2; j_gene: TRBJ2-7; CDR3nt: TGTGCCAGCGTCCTAGCGGGAGAGTTCGACTACGAGCAGTACTTC; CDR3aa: CASVLAGEFDYEQYF
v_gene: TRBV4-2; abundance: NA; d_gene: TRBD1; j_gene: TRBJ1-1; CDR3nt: TGTGCCAGCAGCCAAGGGGCAGGGGGCGAGGACACTGAAGCTTTCTTT; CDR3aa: CASSQGAGGEDTEAFF
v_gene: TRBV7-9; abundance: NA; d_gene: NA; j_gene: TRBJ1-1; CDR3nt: TGTGCCAGCAGTTTAACAGGGCCGATTGCGAACACTGAAGCTTTCTTT; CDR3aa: CASSLTGPIANTEAFF
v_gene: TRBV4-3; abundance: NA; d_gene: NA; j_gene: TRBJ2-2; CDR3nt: TGCGCCAGCAGCCATCTCTCTTGCGAGAAAAGGACCGGGGAGCTGTTTTTT; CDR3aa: CASSHLSCEKRTGELFF
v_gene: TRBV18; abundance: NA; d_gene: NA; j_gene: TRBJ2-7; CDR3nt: TGTGCCAGCTCACATTCGGACCTCTACGAGCAGTACTTC; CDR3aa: CASSHSDLYEQYF
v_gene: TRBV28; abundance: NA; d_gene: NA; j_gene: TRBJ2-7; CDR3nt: TGTGCCAGCACGTCGCCGAGGAACTACGAGCAGTACTTC; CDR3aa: CASTSPRNYEQYF
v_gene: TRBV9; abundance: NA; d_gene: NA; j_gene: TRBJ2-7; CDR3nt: TGTGCCAGCAGCGTAGGGACCCTCCCCGCCTACGAGCAGTACTTC; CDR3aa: CASSVGTLPAYEQYF
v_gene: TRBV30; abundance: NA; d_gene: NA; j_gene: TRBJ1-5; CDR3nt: TGTGCCTGGAGTCGGGGGGGCGGCAATCAGCCCCAGCATTTT; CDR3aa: CAWSRGGGNQPQHF
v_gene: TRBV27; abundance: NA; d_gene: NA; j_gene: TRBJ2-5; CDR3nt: TGTGCCAGCAGTTTATCTTTCGACAGTCAAGAGACCCAGTACTTC; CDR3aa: CASSLSFDSQETQYF
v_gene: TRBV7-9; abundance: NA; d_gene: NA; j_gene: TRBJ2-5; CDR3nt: TGTGCCAGCAGCTTACGAGAATCCCAAGAGACCCAGTACTTC; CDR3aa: CASSLRESQETQYF
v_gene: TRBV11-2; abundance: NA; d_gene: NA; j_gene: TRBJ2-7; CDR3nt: TGTGCCAGCAGCCCCGCCGACTTTCACGAGCAGTACTTC; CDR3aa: CASSPADFHEQYF
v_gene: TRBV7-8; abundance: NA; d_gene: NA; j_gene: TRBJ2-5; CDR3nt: TGTGCCAGCAGCTTCGTCGCCCGGGTCGGGACCCAGTACTTC; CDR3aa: CASSFVARVGTQYF
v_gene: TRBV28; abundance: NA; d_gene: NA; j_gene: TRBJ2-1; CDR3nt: TGTGCCAGCAGAGTGTCCAGGGGCCATGAGCAGTTCTTC; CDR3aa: CASRVSRGHEQFF
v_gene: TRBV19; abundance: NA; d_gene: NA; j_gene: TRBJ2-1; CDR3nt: TGTGCCAGTAGTCCCTCGGCCAGGAGCTCCTACAATGAGCAGTTCTTC; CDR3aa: CASSPSARSSYNEQFF
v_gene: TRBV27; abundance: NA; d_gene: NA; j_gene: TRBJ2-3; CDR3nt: TGTGCCAGCAGTTTATCGGAGCCGGATACGCAGTATTTT; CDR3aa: CASSLSEPDTQYF
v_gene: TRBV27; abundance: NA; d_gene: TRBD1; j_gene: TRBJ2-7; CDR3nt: TGTGCCAGCAGTTTTTCTCCGACTGGTAGACAGGGGGACAACGAGCAGTACTTC; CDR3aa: CASSFSPTGRQGDNEQYF
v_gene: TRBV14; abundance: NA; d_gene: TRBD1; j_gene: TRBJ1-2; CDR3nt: TGTGCCAGCAGCCAAGACCTGGACAGGGGCTCCTATGGCTACACCTTC; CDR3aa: CASSQDLDRGSYGYTF
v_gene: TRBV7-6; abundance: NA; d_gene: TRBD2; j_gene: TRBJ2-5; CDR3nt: TGTGCCAGCAGCTTAATCAAGCGGGAGGGCCCGGCGGTAGAGACCCAGTACTTC; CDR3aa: CASSLIKREGPAVETQYF
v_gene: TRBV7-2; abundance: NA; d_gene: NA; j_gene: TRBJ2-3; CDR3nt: TGTGCCAGCAGTTTACTAGGGACTGTAGACCGCACAGATACGCAGTATTTT; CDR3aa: CASSLLGTVDRTDTQYF
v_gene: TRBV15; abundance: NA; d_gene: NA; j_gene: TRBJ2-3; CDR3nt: TGTGCCACCAGCAGAGTTAGAGTAGATACGCAGTATTTT; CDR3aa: CATSRVRVDTQYF
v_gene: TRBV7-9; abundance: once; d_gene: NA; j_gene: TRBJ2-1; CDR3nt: TGTGCCAGCAGCCTTAAAAGCGGTTCCTACAATGAGCAGTTCTTC; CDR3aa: CASSLKSGSYNEQFF
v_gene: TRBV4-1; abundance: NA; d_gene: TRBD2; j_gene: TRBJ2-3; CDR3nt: TGCGCCAGCAGCCAATCCAGACTAGCTAGGGTGGATACGCAGTATTTT; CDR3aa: CASSQSRLARVDTQYF
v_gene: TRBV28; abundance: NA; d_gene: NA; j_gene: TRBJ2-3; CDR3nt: TGTGCCAGCAGTTTATTGGGGAAAACAGATACGCAGTATTTT; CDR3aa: CASSLLGKTDTQYF
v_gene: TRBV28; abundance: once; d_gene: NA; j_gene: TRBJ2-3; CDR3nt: TGTGCCAGCAGCTCAGGCACAGATACGCAGTATTTT; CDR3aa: CASSSGTDTQYF
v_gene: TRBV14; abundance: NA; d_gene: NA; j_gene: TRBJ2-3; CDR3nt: TGTGCCAGCAGCCAAGATTGGTTGGGATCGTCACATACGCAGTATTTT; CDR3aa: CASSQDWLGSSHTQYF
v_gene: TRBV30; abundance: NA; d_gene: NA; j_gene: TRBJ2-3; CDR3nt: TGTGCCTGGAGTGGAGAAAGGGGCGGCACAGATACGCAGTATTTT; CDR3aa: CAWSGERGGTDTQYF
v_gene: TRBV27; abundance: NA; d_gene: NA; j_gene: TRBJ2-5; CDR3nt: TGTGCCAGCAACCCGACGAGGGGGCGGGGGACCCAGTACTTC; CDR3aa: CASNPTRGRGTQYF
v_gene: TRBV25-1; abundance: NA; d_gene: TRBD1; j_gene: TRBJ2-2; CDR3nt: TGTGCCAGCCGTACGACCGGGACAGGGGGCACCGGGGAGCTGTTTTTT; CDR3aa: CASRTTGTGGTGELFF
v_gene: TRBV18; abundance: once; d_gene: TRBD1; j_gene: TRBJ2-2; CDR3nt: TGTGCCAGCTCCCCCGGGACAGGGGGAAACACCGGGGAGCTGTTTTTT; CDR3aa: CASSPGTGGNTGELFF
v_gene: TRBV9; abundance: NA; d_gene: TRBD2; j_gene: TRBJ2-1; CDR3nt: TGTGCCAGCGGGGGACTAGCGGGAACAGATGAGCAGTTCTTC; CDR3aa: CASGGLAGTDEQFF
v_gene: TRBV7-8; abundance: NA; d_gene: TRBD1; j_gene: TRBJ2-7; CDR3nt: TGTGCCAGCAGCCACCCTGGGAGACAGGGGGCAAGGGAGCAGTACTTC; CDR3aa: CASSHPGRQGAREQYF
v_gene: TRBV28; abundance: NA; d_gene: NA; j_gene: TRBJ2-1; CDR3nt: TGTGCCAGCAGTTTCCACAGGGAAGATGAGCAGTTCTTC; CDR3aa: CASSFHREDEQFF
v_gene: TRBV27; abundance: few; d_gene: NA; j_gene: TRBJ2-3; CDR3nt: TGTGCCAGCAGTTCAGGCACCGGGACCATCTTGGGTACGCAGTATTTT; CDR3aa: CASSSGTGTILGTQYF
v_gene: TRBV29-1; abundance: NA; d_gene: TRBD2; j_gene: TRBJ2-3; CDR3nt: TGCAGCGGGGAGCGGGACCCTAGGACAGATACGCAGTATTTT; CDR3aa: CSGERDPRTDTQYF
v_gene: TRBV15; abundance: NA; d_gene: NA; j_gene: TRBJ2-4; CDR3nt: TGTGCCACCAGCGGACATACCAAAAACATTCAGTACTTC; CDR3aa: CATSGHTKNIQYF
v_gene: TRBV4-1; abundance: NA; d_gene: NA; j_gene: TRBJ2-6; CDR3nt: TGCGCCAGCAGCCACCAAGGGCCCATCTGGGGTAGGACGCCTGGGGCCAACGTCCTGACTTTC; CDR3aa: CASSHQGPIWGRTPGANVLTF
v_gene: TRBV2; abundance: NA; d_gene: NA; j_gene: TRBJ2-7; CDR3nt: TGTGCCAGCATCCGGGTTGGCGAGCAGTACTTC; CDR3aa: CASIRVGEQYF
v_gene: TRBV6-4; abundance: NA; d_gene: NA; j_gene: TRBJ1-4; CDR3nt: TGTGCCAGCAGTGACAGGGGCCGCTTGAGACTGTTTTTT; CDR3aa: CASSDRGRLRLFF
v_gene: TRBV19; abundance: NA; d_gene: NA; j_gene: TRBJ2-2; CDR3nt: TGTGCCAGTAGACGAGGGGGGGAGCTGTTTTTT; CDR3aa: CASRRGGELFF
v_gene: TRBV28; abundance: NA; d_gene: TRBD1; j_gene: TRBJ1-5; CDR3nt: TGTGCCAGCAACCCCAAAGGACAGGGCAATCAGCCCCAGCATTTT; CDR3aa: CASNPKGQGNQPQHF
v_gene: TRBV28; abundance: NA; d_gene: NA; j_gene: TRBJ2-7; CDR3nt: TGTGCCAGCAGTTTATCGACGGGGGCTTCCTACGAGCAGTACTTC; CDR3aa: CASSLSTGASYEQYF
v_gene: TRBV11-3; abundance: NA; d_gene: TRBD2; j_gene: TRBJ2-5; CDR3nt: TGTGCCAGCAGCCAGACAAGCGGGACCAAGTACCAAGAGACCCAGTACTTC; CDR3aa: CASSQTSGTKYQETQYF
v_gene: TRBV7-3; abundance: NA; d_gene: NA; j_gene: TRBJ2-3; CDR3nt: TGTGCCAGCAGCAGTGGGGGGGCCGTAGATACGCAGTATTTT; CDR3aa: CASSSGGAVDTQYF
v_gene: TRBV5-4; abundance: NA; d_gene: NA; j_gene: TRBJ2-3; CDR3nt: TGTGCCAGCACTGGCTTAGGTCCAGATACGCAGTATTTT; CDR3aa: CASTGLGPDTQYF
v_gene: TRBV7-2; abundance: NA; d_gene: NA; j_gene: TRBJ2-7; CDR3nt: TGTGCCAGCAGCCAGAGGGGGGAGACCTACGAGCAGTACTTC; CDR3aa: CASSQRGETYEQYF